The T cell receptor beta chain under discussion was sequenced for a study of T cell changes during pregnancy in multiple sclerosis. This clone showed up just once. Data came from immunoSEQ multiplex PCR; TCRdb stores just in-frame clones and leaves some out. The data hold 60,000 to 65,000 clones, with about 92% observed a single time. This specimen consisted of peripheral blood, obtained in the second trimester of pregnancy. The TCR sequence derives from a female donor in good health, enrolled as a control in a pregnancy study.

CDR3 bases: TGTGCCAGTAGACATGACAGGTGGAACTATGGCTACACCTTC. It encodes CASRHDRWNYGYTF. The J gene is TRBJ1-2, the V gene TRBV19; TRBD1 is a possible D gene (6 bases). Germline V gene sequence: CDR1 LNHDA, CDR2 SQIVND (reference sequence). This CDR3 is built from 14 residues. V was pared by 6 bases and J by 2 bases, with 13 bases between. Drawing the rest from reference TRBV19 and TRBJ1-2, the complete variable domain is DGGITQSPKYLFRKEGQNVTLSCEQNLNHDAMYWYRQDPGQGLRLIYYSQIVNDFQKGDIAEGYSVSREKKESFPLTVTSAQKNPTAFYLCASRHDRWNYGYTFGSGTRLTVV.